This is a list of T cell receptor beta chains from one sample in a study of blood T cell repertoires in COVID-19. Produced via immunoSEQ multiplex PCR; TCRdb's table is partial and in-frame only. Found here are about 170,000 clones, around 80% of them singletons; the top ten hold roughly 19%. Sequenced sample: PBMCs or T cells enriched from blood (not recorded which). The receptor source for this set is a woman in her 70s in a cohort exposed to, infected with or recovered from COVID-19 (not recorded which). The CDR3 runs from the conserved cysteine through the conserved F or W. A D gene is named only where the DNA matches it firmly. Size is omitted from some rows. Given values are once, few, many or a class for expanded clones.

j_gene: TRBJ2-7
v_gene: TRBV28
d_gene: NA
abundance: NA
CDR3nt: TGTGCCAGCAGTTCGACAGGCCAGCAGTACTTC
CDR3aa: CASSSTGQQYF

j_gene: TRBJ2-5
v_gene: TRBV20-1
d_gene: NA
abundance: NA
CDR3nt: TGCAGTGCTAGTGAGGTCGGGGAGACCCAGTACTTC
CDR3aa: CSASEVGETQYF

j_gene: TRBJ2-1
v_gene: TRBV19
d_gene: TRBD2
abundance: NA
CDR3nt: TGTGCCAGTAGTATGACTAGCCTCTTCAATGAGCAGTTCTTC
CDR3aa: CASSMTSLFNEQFF

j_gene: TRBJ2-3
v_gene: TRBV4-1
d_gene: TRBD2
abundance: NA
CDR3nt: TGCGCCAGCAGCCCAACAACCGGACTAGCGGGCAACACAGATACGCAGTATTTT
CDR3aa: CASSPTTGLAGNTDTQYF

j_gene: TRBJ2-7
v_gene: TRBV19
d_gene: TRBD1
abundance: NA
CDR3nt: TGTGCCAGTAGCCCCTGGACAGGGACCTACGAGCAGTACTTC
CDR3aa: CASSPWTGTYEQYF

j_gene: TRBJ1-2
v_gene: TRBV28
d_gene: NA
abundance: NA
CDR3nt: TGTGCCAGCAAACTTCAGGGCTATGGCTACACCTTC
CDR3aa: CASKLQGYGYTF

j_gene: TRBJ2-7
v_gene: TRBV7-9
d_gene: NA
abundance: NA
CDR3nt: TGTGCCAGCAGCTCCTCAGACACGTTCTCCTACGAGCAGTACTTC
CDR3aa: CASSSSDTFSYEQYF

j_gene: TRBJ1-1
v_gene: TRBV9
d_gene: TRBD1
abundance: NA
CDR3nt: TGTGCCAGCAGCAAAACAGGGGGGACTGAAGCTTTCTTT
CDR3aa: CASSKTGGTEAFF

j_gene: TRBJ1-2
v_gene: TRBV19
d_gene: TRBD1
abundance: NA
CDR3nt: TGTGCCAGTAGGAGGACAGGGGGCGGCTACACCTTC
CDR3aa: CASRRTGGGYTF

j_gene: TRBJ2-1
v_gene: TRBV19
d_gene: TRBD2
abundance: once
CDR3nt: TGTGCCAGTAGTATATACCCCCCCCTAGAGGGAGGGCCAGATGAGCAGTTCTTC
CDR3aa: CASSIYPPLEGGPDEQFF

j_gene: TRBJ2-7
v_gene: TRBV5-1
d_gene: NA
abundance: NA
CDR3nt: TGCGCCAGCAGCTTAGGGGGGACAGCTTCCTACGAGCAGTACTTC
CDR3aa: CASSLGGTASYEQYF

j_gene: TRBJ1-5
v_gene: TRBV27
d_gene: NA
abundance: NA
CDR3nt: TGTGCCAGCAGTGCACAGGTCTATAGCAATCAGCCCCAGCATTTT
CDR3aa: CASSAQVYSNQPQHF

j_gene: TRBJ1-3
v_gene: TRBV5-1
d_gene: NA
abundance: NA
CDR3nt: TGCGCCAGCAGCCCAGACTCCGCTTCTGGAAACACCATATATTTT
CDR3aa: CASSPDSASGNTIYF

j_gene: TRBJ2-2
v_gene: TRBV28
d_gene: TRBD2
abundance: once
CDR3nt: TGTGCCAGCACTCCTAATAGCGGGAGGCTTAACACCGGGGAGCTGTTTTTT
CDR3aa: CASTPNSGRLNTGELFF

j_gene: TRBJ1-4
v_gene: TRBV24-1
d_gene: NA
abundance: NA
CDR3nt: TGTGCCACCAGTGATCAGGGAACTAATGAAAAACTGTTTTTT
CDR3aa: CATSDQGTNEKLFF

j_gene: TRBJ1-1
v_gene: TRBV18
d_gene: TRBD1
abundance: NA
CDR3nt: TGTGCCAGCTCACCACCCCGGACAGGGGTCATGAACACTGAAGCTTTCTTT
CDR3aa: CASSPPRTGVMNTEAFF

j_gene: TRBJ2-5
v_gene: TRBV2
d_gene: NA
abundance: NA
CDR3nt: TGTGCCAGCTCTCCGGGTAGCACAAAAGAGACCCAGTACTTC
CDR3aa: CASSPGSTKETQYF

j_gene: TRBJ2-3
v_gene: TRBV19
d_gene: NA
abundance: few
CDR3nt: TGTGCCAGTAGTATGAGTCAGGGTAGGGATACGCAGTATTTT
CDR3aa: CASSMSQGRDTQYF

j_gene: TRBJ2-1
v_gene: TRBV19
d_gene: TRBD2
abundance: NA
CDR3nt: TGTGCCAGTAGTATAGGGACTAGCGGGGGAGATGAGCAGTTCTTC
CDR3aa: CASSIGTSGGDEQFF

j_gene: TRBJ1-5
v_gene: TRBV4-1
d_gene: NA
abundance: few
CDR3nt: TGCGCCAGCAGCTCAGGTGGTCAGCCCCAGCATTTT
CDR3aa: CASSSGGQPQHF

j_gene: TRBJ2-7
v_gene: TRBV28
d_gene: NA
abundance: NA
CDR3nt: TGTGCCAGCAGTTTATCAGGTACGAGCTCCTACGAGCAGTACTTC
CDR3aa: CASSLSGTSSYEQYF

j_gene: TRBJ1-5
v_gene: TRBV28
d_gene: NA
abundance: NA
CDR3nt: TGTGCCAGCAGAGGAGGAATGGTGGGCAATCAGCCCCAGCATTTT
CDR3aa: CASRGGMVGNQPQHF

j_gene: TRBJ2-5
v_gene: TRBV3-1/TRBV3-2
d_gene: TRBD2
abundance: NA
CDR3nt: TGTGCCAGCAGCCAGTCCCCCGGGAGGGAGACCCAGTACTTC
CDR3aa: CASSQSPGRETQYF

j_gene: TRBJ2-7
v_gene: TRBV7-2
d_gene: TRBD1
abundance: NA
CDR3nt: TGTGCCAGCAGCCCGCCGGGACAGCACTACGAGCAGTACTTC
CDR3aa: CASSPPGQHYEQYF

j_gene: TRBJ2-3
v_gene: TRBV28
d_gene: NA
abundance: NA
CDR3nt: TGTGCCAGCAGTGGGGACAACACAGATACGCAGTATTTT
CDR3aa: CASSGDNTDTQYF

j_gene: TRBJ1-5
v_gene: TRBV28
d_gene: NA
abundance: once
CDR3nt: TGTGCCAGCAGGGCGAGACAGACCAGCAATCAGCCCCAGCATTTT
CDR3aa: CASRARQTSNQPQHF

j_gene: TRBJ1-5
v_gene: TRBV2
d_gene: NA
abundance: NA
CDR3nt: TGTGCCAGCAGTGATTTAGGGGTTGATCAGCCCCAGCATTTT
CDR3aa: CASSDLGVDQPQHF

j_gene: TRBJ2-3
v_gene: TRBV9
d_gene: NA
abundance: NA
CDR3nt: TGTGCCAGCAGCCCCGGGTTGAGTGGAGGAGAGACAGATACGCAGTATTTT
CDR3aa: CASSPGLSGGETDTQYF

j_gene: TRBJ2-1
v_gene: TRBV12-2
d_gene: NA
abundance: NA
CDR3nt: TGTGCAAGTCGCTTTAGCCCGGTAACAACTTACTCCTACAATGAGCAGTTCTTC
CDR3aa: CASRFSPVTTYSYNEQFF

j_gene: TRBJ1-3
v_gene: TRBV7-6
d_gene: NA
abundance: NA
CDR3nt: TGTGCCAGCAGCTTAGCGCAGGGTCCTGGAAACACCATATATTTT
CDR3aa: CASSLAQGPGNTIYF

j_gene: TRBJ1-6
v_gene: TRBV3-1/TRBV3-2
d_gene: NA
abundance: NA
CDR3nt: TGTGCCAGCAGCCAACTCATGGAAGGGGACGGGGGAAATTCACCCCTCCACTTT
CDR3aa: CASSQLMEGDGGNSPLHF

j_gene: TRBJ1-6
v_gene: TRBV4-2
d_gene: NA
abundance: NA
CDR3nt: TGTGCCAGCAGCCAAGCCCCCGTCGTTAATTCACCCCTCCACTTT
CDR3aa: CASSQAPVVNSPLHF

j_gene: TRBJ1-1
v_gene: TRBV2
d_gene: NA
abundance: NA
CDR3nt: TGTGCCAGCAGTGCCCGGACAGCCAACACTGAAGCTTTCTTT
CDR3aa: CASSARTANTEAFF

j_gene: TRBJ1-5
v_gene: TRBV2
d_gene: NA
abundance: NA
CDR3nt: TGTGCCAGCAGGACGGGATCTATCAGCAATCAGCCCCAGCATTTT
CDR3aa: CASRTGSISNQPQHF

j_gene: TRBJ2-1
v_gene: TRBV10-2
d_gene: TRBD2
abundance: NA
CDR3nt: TGCGCCAGCAGTGCCCGATTAGCGGGAGACGCCCCGCAGTTCTTC
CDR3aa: CASSARLAGDAPQFF

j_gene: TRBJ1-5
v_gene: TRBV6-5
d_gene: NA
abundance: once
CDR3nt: TGTGCCAGCAGCAGGGTTGGGTTAGATCAGCCCCAGCATTTT
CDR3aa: CASSRVGLDQPQHF

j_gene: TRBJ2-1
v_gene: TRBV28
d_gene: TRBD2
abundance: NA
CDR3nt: TGTGCCAGCAGTCCGCGGACTAGTTTGCTTGAGCAGTTCTTC
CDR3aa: CASSPRTSLLEQFF

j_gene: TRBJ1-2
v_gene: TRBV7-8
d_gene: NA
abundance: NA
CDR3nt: TGTGCCAGCAGCTTAGCGGCCGGGATTGGCTACACCTTC
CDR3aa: CASSLAAGIGYTF